This T cell receptor (beta chain) was captured in a study of blood T cell repertoires in COVID-19. Study overall: Both acute and convalescent COVID-19 samples were obtained from the United States, Italy and Spain.

Enrollees, about 18 to 89 years old, lived in about two dozen US areas. For recovered donors of Cohort 3, there were two negative PCRs, clearance, or symptom resolution. V was shortened by 0 bases and J by 5 bases, with 3 bases between the two germline ends. The CDR3 extends over 11 amino acids. Germline V gene data show CDR1 as GTSNPN and CDR2 as SVGIG (reference sequence). A note on this clone: Other DNA sequences from this sample encode an identical CDR3 as well.

The method was immunoSEQ multiplex PCR; TCRdb's version includes in-frame clones alone and lacks a portion of them. In the table there are over 400,000 clones, about 85% of which are singletons. V and J are TRBV30 and TRBJ2-3; D gene uncertain. The TCR comes from a woman aged 60-75 years who had recovered from COVID-19. Sequenced material: PBMCs or T cells enriched from blood (not recorded which). The CDR3 nucleotides are TGTGCCTGGAGTGTACTAGATACGCAGTATTTT. Translating gives CAWSVLDTQYF.